This TCR beta chain derives from a study of beta chain features in type 1 diabetes. Since all of the isolated RNA was reverse transcribed, expressed TCRB transcripts were what got sequenced. The protocol was immunoSEQ multiplex PCR, while the TCRdb copy is restricted to in-frame clones and leaves out a portion. The sample lists under 90,000 clones; 25% to 35% were seen once. This CDR3 region has 12 residues. Trimming cost V 6 bases and J 11 bases, with 17 bases left between them. The germline CDR1 and CDR2 sequences are SGHNT and YYREEE (reference sequence). Study outcomes and limitations: The question left open here concerned HLA type influencing TCRB rearrangement. Significant though moderate, a shortening of TCRB CDR3s appeared in all four CD4+ subsets of Type 1 diabetes patients.

To note about this clone: Antigen: not known.

The genes are TRBV5-4 and TRBJ1-2, with a tentative D call TRBD1 (5 bases). The sequencing input was stem cell memory CD4+ T cells from blood. The sequence came from a woman between 18 and 29 years old in good health. The CDR3 bases are TGTGCCAGCACCCCGGGGGGTTCCTCGTACACCTTC. It codes for CASTPGGSSYTF.